This TCR beta chain was found in a study of cytomegalovirus exposure and HLA in healthy donors. Broader study findings: The study labeled about 160 TCR beta chains cytomegalovirus-associated.

The method was immunoSEQ multiplex PCR; TCRdb's version includes in-frame clones alone and lacks a portion of them. Of tens of thousands of clones listed, 90% to 95% are singletons. As regards this clone: Its target is not known.

CDR3 size: 16 residues. The junction had 2 bases not matched to a gene; V was cut back by 0 bases and J by 1 base. Germline-derived CDR1 and CDR2 are LGHNA and YSLEER. The donors were part of the validation cohort, which consisted of roughly 120 subjects and was separate from the first cohort of 666 subjects. The chain links TRBV4-3 to TRBJ2-2; 7 nucleotides align to TRBD2. Sequenced: PBMCs. The receptor was isolated from a young man in good health and CMV-seropositive. CDR3 coding DNA: TGCGCCAGCAGCCAAGAAACGGGAGGGAACACCGGGGAGCTGTTTTTT. Its translation: CASSQETGGNTGELFF.